These T cell receptor beta chains were read from a single sample in a study of metastatic and nonmetastatic thyroid tumors. Using MiXCR, TCRdb re-called clones from the PCR reads. This table holds roughly 38,000 clones, roughly 12% found once. Sequencing was performed on blood. These receptor sequences come from a male donor with papillary thyroid cancer or a benign thyroid nodule (not recorded which). Some clones in this sample may be carry-over from other donors' samples. Both conserved end residues are part of each CDR3. A D gene is named only where the DNA matches it firmly. Not all rows give a size; the values are once, few, many and, for expanded clones, a class.

j_call v_call d_call clone_size cdr3_aa cdr3_nt
TRBJ2-1 TRBV6-2/TRBV6-3 TRBD2 many CASSYRRAGVRNEQFF TGTGCCAGCAGTTACAGGCGAGCGGGAGTAAGGAATGAGCAGTTCTTC
TRBJ2-7 TRBV15 NA many CATSRELGAVYEQYF TGTGCCACCAGCAGAGAACTAGGGGCGGTGTACGAGCAGTACTTC
TRBJ2-7 TRBV30 TRBD1 few CALLGTDLSYEQYF TGTGCCTTACTAGGGACAGACCTCTCCTACGAGCAGTACTTC
TRBJ1-3 TRBV7-8 NA many CASSLNNGFGNTIYF TGTGCCAGCAGCTTAAATAATGGATTTGGAAACACCATATATTTT
TRBJ2-7 TRBV14 NA many CASSLGGSLAYEQYF TGTGCCAGCAGCCTCGGTGGGAGTCTCGCCTACGAGCAGTACTTC
TRBJ2-5 TRBV10-3 NA many CAIKSKGSETQYF TGTGCCATCAAGTCAAAGGGGTCGGAGACCCAGTACTTC
TRBJ1-2 TRBV14 NA many CASSYRVDYGYTF TGTGCCAGCAGCTACAGGGTTGACTATGGCTACACCTTC
TRBJ2-3 TRBV6-5 NA NA CASSFTPGETDTQYF TGTGCCAGCAGTTTTACCCCGGGGGAGACGGATACGCAGTATTTT
TRBJ2-7 TRBV10-2 NA NA CASSWDGGTYEQYF TGCGCCAGTTCCTGGGACGGTGGGACCTACGAGCAGTACTTC
TRBJ2-2 TRBV5-8 NA NA CASSPEGLKDTGELFF TGTGCCAGCAGCCCCGAAGGCCTAAAGGACACCGGGGAGCTGTTTTTT
TRBJ2-5 TRBV20-1 NA many CSAREPARVETQYF TGCAGTGCTAGAGAACCCGCTAGGGTCGAGACCCAGTACTTC
TRBJ2-7 TRBV14 TRBD2 many CASSHSGRLSYEQYF TGTGCCAGCAGCCATAGCGGGAGGCTCTCCTACGAGCAGTACTTC
TRBJ1-1 TRBV6-2/TRBV6-3 NA many CASSYPGGTEAFF TGTGCCAGCAGTTACCCCGGGGGGACTGAAGCTTTCTTT
TRBJ1-5 TRBV7-9 NA many CASGAGPNQPQHF TGTGCCAGCGGGGCGGGACCAAATCAGCCCCAGCATTTT
TRBJ2-3 TRBV5-1 TRBD1 NA CASSPGTEHRYAVF TGCGCCAGCAGCCCCGGGACAGAACACAGATACGCAGTTTTT
TRBJ2-3 TRBV6-5 NA few CASSTIPDWLVADTQYF TGTGCCAGCAGCACCATCCCAGACTGGCTAGTGGCAGATACGCAGTATTTT
TRBJ2-5 TRBV24-1 NA NA CATRGVGQETQYF TGTGCCACCCGCGGGGTTGGCCAAGAGACCCAGTACTTC
TRBJ2-7 TRBV12-3/TRBV12-4 NA medium-sized CASSFAGTYEQYF TGTGCCAGCAGTTTTGCGGGGACCTACGAGCAGTACTTC
TRBJ2-1 TRBV7-9 NA many CASSSVGEESGDAYNEQFF TGTGCCAGCAGCTCGGTCGGGGAGGAGTCAGGGGATGCCTACAATGAGCAGTTCTTC
TRBJ2-2 TRBV4-3 NA many CASSQERANTGELFF TGCGCCAGCAGCCAAGAAAGGGCCAACACCGGGGAGCTGTTTTTT
TRBJ2-7 TRBV2 NA few CASRPGHGQYF TGTGCCAGCAGACCCGGCCACGGGCAGTACTTC
TRBJ1-2 TRBV27 NA NA CASSYRGDGYTF TGCGCCAGCAGTTATAGGGGCGATGGCTACACCTTC
TRBJ2-1 TRBV2 TRBD2 many CASSERLAGGGEQFF TGTGCCAGCAGTGAACGTCTAGCGGGAGGGGGTGAGCAGTTCTTC
TRBJ2-3 TRBV20-1 NA many CSAPGPGRADTQYF TGCAGTGCCCCCGGGCCCGGCAGGGCAGATACGCAGTATTTT
TRBJ2-3 TRBV20-1 NA many CSASSSGTQYF TGCAGTGCTAGTTCTTCGGGTACGCAGTATTTT
TRBJ1-2 TRBV27 NA medium-sized CASRRKGGYGYTF TGTGCCAGCAGGCGAAAGGGCGGGTATGGCTACACCTTC
TRBJ1-5 TRBV28 TRBD1 many CASSSLGTALNQPQHF TGTGCCAGCAGTTCCCTGGGGACAGCCCTCAATCAGCCCCAGCATTTT
TRBJ1-6 TRBV4-3 TRBD1 few CASSQDRGYEFSPLHF TGCGCCAGCAGCCAGGACAGGGGCTACGAATTTTCACCCCTCCACTTT
TRBJ2-7 TRBV15 NA many CATSSWGRSPLWSEQYF TGTGCCACCAGCTCGTGGGGCAGGTCTCCTTTATGGTCCGAGCAGTACTTC
TRBJ1-2 TRBV5-1 TRBD1 many CASSLGDRSMSYTF TGCGCCAGCAGCTTGGGGGACAGATCTATGAGCTACACCTTC
TRBJ2-3 TRBV20-1 TRBD1 many CSTSPGTGISTDTQYF TGCAGTACTAGTCCCGGGACAGGGATTAGCACAGATACGCAGTATTTT
TRBJ2-1 TRBV7-9 TRBD2 many CASSSSRGGGEQFF TGTGCCAGCAGCTCCTCGCGGGGGGGAGGCGAGCAGTTCTTC
TRBJ2-5 TRBV29-1 TRBD2 many CSVPGLATQETQYF TGCAGCGTTCCGGGACTAGCGACACAAGAGACCCAGTACTTC
TRBJ1-2 TRBV6-1 NA few CASVNPAGVYTF TGTGCCAGCGTAAACCCAGCGGGCGTCTACACCTTC